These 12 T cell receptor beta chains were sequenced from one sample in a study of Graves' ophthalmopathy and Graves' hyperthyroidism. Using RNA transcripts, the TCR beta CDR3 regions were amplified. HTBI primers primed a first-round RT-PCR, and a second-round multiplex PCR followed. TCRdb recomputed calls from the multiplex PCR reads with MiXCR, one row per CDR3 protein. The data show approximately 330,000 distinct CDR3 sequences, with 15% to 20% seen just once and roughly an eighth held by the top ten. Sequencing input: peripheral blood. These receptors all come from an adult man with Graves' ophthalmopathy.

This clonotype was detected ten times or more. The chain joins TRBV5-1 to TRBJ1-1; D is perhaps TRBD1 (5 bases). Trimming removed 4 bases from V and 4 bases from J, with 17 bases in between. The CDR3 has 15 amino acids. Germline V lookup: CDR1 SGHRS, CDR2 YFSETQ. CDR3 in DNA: TGCGCCAGCAGCCTCGGGATTCGGAGGGGCACTGAAGCTTTCTTT. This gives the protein CASSLGIRRGTEAFF.

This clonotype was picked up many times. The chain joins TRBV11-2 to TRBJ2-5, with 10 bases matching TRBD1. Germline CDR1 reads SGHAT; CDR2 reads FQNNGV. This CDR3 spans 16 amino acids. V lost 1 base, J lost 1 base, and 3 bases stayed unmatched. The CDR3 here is CASSLVTGGRQETQYF. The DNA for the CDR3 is TGTGCCAGCAGCTTAGTGACAGGGGGCCGCCAAGAGACCCAGTACTTC.

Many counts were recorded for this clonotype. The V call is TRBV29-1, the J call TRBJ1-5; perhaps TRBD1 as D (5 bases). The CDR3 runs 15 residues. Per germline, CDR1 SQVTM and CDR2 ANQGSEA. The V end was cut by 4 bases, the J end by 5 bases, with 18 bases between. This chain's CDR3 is CSVGVRQGSDQPQHF. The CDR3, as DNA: TGCAGCGTTGGTGTTCGGCAGGGCTCCGATCAGCCCCAGCATTTT.

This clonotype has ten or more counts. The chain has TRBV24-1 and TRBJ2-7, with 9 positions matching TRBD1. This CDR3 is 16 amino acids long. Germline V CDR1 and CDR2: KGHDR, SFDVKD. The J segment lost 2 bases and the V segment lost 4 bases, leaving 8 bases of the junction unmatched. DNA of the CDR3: TGTGCCACCAGTGACTCGAGGGGACAGGGAACCTACGAGCAGTACTTC. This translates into CATSDSRGQGTYEQYF.

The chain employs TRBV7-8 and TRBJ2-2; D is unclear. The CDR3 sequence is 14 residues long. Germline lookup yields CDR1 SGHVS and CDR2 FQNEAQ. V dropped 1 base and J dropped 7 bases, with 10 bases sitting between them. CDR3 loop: CASSLGSLGGELFF. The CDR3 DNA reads TGTGCCAGCAGCTTAGGGTCCCTCGGCGGGGAGCTGTTTTTT.

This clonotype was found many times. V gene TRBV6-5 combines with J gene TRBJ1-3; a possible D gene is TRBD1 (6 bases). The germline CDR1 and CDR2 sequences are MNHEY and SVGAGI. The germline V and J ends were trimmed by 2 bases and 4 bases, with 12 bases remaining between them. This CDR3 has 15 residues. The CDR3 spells CASSYTSGAGNTIYF. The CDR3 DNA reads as TGTGCCAGCAGTTACACATCAGGGGCCGGAAACACCATATATTTT.

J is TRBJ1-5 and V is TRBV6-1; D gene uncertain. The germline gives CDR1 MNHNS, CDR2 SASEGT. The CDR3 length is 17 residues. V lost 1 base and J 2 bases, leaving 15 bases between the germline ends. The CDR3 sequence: CASSEGMGGFGNQPQHF. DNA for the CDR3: TGTGCCAGCAGTGAAGGGATGGGAGGGTTCGGCAATCAGCCCCAGCATTTT.

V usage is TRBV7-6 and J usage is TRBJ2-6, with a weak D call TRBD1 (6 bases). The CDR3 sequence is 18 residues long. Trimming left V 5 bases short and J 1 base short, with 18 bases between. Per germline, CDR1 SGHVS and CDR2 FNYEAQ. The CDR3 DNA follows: TGTGCCAGCAGCCCTCGGCCAGGGGCCGGTTCTGGGGCCAACGTCCTGACTTTC. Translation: CASSPRPGAGSGANVLTF.

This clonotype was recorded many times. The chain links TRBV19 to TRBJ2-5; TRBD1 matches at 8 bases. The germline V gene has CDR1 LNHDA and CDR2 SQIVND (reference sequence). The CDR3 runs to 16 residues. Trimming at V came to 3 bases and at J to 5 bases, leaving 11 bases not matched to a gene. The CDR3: CASSIGAGGLLETQYF. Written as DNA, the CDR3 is TGTGCCAGTAGTATCGGGGCAGGGGGCCTCCTGGAGACCCAGTACTTC.

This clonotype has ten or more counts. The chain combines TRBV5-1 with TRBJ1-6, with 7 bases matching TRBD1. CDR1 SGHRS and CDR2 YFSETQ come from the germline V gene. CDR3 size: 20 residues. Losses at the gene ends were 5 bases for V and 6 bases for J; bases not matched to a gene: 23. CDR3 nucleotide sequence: TGCGCCAGCAGTTTTGGTCCGGGCGGGGGAAGGGGGCGAATTAATTCACCCCTCCACTTT. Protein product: CASSFGPGGGRGRINSPLHF.

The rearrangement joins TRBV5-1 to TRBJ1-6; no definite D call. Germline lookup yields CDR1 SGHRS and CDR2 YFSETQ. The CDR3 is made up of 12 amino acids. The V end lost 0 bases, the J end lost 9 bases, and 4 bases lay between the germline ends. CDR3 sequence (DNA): TGCGCCAGCAGCTTGGACGGTTCACCCCTCCACTTT. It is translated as CASSLDGSPLHF. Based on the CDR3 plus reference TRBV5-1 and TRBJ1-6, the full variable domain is KAGVTQTPRYLIKTRGQQVTLSCSPISGHRSVSWYQQTPGQGLQFLFEYFSETQRNKGNFPGRFSGRQFSNSRSEMNVSTLELGDSALYLCASSLDGSPLHFGNGTRLTVT.

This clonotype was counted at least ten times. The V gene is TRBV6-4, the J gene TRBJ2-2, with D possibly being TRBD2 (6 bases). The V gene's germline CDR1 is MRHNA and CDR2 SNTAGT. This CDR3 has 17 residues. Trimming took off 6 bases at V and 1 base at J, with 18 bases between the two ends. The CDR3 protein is CASRRGGDPVNTGELFF. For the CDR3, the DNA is TGTGCCAGCAGGAGAGGCGGGGACCCCGTGAACACCGGGGAGCTGTTTTTT.